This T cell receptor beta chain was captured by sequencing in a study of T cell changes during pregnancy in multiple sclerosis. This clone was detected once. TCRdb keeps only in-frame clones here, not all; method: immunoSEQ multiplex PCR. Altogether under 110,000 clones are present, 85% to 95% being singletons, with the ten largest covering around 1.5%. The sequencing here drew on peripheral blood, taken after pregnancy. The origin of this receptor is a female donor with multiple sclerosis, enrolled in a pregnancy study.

The CDR3 sequence: CASTLTDTQYF. CDR3 DNA: TGCGCCAGCACCCTGACAGATACGCAGTATTTT. J is TRBJ2-3 and V is TRBV5-1; D is unresolved. The CDR3 has 11 residues. CDR1 SGHRS and CDR2 YFSETQ come from the germline V gene. Trimming left V 6 bases short and J 3 bases short, with 5 bases between. The full variable domain, with the rest looked up from reference TRBV5-1 and TRBJ2-3, is KAGVTQTPRYLIKTRGQQVTLSCSPISGHRSVSWYQQTPGQGLQFLFEYFSETQRNKGNFPGRFSGRQFSNSRSEMNVSTLELGDSALYLCASTLTDTQYFGPGTRLTVL.